This T cell receptor beta chain was recorded in a study of T cell responses to AZD1222 COVID-19 vaccine. Both about-4-week and about-12-week second-dose recipients were combined. Study findings and constraints: Vaccine-associated CD4 TCRs spanned spike, dominant at 160-218 and 743-854. After two AZD1222 doses, spike-specific TCR breadth and depth rose versus day 0.

The germline gives CDR1 MNHNS, CDR2 SASEGT. The CDR3 runs 14 residues. With 2 bases removed from V and 3 bases from J, the gap between germline ends came to 10 bases. Concerning this clone: Its antigen is currently unknown.

Data came from immunoSEQ multiplex PCR; TCRdb stores just in-frame clones and leaves some out. The sample lists 95,000 to 100,000 clones; 91% were seen once. Sequenced material: peripheral blood, taken 28 days after the second AZD1222 dose. The clonotype originates from an adult who received the AZD1222 COVID-19 vaccine. The J gene is TRBJ1-1, the V gene TRBV6-1, with D tentatively TRBD1 (5 bases). This chain's CDR3 is CASSEWGGDTEAFF. In DNA form, the CDR3 reads TGTGCCAGCAGTGAATGGGGAGGGGACACTGAAGCTTTCTTT.